These 29 T cell receptor beta chains share one sample of origin, sequenced in a study of shared clonotypes between healthy human individuals. TCRdb's copy holds only in-frame clones and misses some; the assay was immunoSEQ multiplex PCR. This sample has about 2.3 million clones, with 93% found just once. The specimen sequenced was naive CD4+ T cells from PBMCs. Subset denoted: CD45RA+ positively selected. The source of these receptors is a man aged 18 to 35 in good health. Some clones in this sample may be carry-over from other donors' samples.

The chain uses TRBV5-1 and TRBJ1-4; possible D gene TRBD1, 6 bases. The CDR3 contains 16 residues. Trimming shortened V by 4 bases and J by 7 bases, and 20 bases separated the two germline ends. CDR1 SGHRS and CDR2 YFSETQ come from the germline V gene. The CDR3 here is CASSRWETGGSEKLFF. CDR3 nucleotide sequence: TGCGCCAGCAGCCGATGGGAGACAGGAGGATCTGAAAAACTGTTTTTT.

This chain joins TRBV7-2 and TRBJ2-4; D might be TRBD2 (5 bases). The length of the CDR3 is 15 residues. CDR1 is SGHTA and CDR2 is FQGNSA in the germline V gene. The V end lost 5 bases, the J end lost 9 bases, and 20 bases lay between the germline ends. The CDR3 sequence: CASSGWTQNGGIQYF. In DNA form, the CDR3 reads TGTGCCAGCAGCGGGTGGACCCAAAACGGAGGCATTCAGTACTTC.

There are a few counts of this clone. The V call is TRBV19, the J call TRBJ1-2; D uncertain. CDR3 length: 13 residues. Trimming stripped 4 bases from V and 2 bases from J, with 8 bases between. In germline, CDR1 is LNHDA, CDR2 SQIVND (reference sequence). CDR3 protein: CASSKGRNYGYTF. In DNA form, the CDR3 reads TGTGCCAGTAGTAAAGGCCGCAACTATGGCTACACCTTC.

This clone has a single count. The chain combines TRBV19 with TRBJ1-4; D is ambiguous. Germline V gene sequence: CDR1 LNHDA, CDR2 SQIVND (reference sequence). V lost 0 bases to trimming and J lost 5 bases, with 10 bases between them. The CDR3 has 15 residues. This chain's CDR3 is CASSIESLGNEKLFF. Written as DNA, the CDR3 is TGTGCCAGTAGTATAGAATCTTTAGGGAATGAAAAACTGTTTTTT.

The CDR3 protein is CASSLNAGASLSGETQYF. In nucleotides, the CDR3 is TGTGCCAGCAGCTTAAACGCGGGAGCAAGCTTGAGCGGGGAGACCCAGTACTTC. The chain has TRBV7-8 and TRBJ2-5, with TRBD2 matching 7 bases. Looked up from germline, CDR1 is SGHVS and CDR2 is FQNEAQ. The CDR3 is 18 residues long. The ends lost 2 bases at V and 5 bases at J; junction bases unmatched: 17.

This sequence joins TRBV30 and TRBJ1-2; D is uncertain. CDR1 and CDR2 (germline): GTSNPN, SVGIG (reference sequence). Trimming pared 5 bases from V and 6 bases from J, leaving 16 bases between. The CDR3 has 13 amino acids. The CDR3 protein is CAWQSFSGNGYTF. DNA of the CDR3: TGTGCCTGGCAGAGTTTCTCGGGGAATGGCTACACCTTC.

This chain connects TRBV10-3 to TRBJ2-3, with 12 bases identical to TRBD2. Trimming cost V 4 bases and J 1 base; bases outside gene matches: 12. Looked up from germline, CDR1 is ENHRY and CDR2 is SYGVKD. The CDR3 runs to 19 residues. The CDR3 region has the DNA TGTGCCATCAGTGGATCTAGCGGGAGGGCCGGTGTGGGCACAGATACGCAGTATTTT. Amino acids: CAISGSSGRAGVGTDTQYF.

The chain has TRBV4-1 and TRBJ1-2; no reliable D call. Germline CDR1 reads MGHRA; CDR2 reads YSYEKL. With 3 bases removed from V and 4 bases from J, the gap between germline ends came to 15 bases. The CDR3 covers 15 residues. CDR3 nucleotides: TGCGCCAGCAGCCAGCAATCCCGCGGAGGCTATGGCTACACCTTC. Translating gives CASSQQSRGGYGYTF.

This rearrangement joins TRBV7-2 to TRBJ1-2; D gene unclear. V shed 1 base and J shed 1 base, with 10 bases lying between them. The CDR3 is 15 amino acids. The V gene's germline CDR1 is SGHTA and CDR2 FQGNSA. This CDR3 is CASSLGDARNYGYTF. In DNA form, the CDR3 reads TGTGCCAGCAGCTTAGGGGATGCCCGTAACTATGGCTACACCTTC. Variable domain in full (rest from reference TRBV7-2 and TRBJ1-2): GAGVSQSPSNKVTEKGKDVELRCDPISGHTALYWYRQSLGQGLEFLIYFQGNSAPDKSGLPSDRFSAERTGGSVSTLTIQRTQQEDSAVYLCASSLGDARNYGYTFGSGTRLTVV.

The chain carries TRBV7-2 and TRBJ2-7; D possibly matches TRBD1 or TRBD2 (5 bases each). The CDR3 extends over 14 amino acids. Germline assignment: CDR1 SGHTA and CDR2 FQGNSA. V was shortened by 7 bases and J by 5 bases, with 18 bases between the two germline ends. CDR3 in amino acids: CASTFGGSLHEQYF. As DNA, the CDR3 is TGTGCCAGCACCTTTGGGGGTTCTCTCCACGAGCAGTACTTC.

As to this clone: Other DNA sequences in this specimen translate into the identical CDR3. The V call is TRBV28, the J call TRBJ1-5; 7 bases fit TRBD1. Germline trimming cut 6 bases from V and 0 bases from J; bases unmatched to any gene: 2. CDR1 and CDR2 from the germline V gene are MDHEN and SYDVKM. The CDR3 is made up of 14 amino acids. CDR3: CASSPGGSNQPQHF. DNA for the CDR3: TGTGCCAGCAGCCCAGGGGGTAGCAATCAGCCCCAGCATTTT.

This sequence joins TRBV9 and TRBJ1-2; maybe TRBD1 (5 bases). Per the germline V gene, CDR1 is SGDLS and CDR2 is YYNGEE. The V and J ends lost 4 bases and 0 bases respectively, with 13 bases between them. The CDR3 is 15 residues long. The CDR3: CASSNPGRANYGYTF. CDR3 nucleotide sequence: TGTGCCAGCAGCAACCCGGGACGGGCTAACTATGGCTACACCTTC.

The chain links TRBV6-1 to TRBJ2-1; no firm D call. Germline V CDR1 and CDR2: MNHNS, SASEGT. This CDR3 has 14 residues. Trimming cost V 2 bases and J 5 bases, with 10 bases left between them. The CDR3 DNA sequence: TGTGCCAGCAGTGAAATTACTGGAAACAATGAGCAGTTCTTC. This sequence encodes CASSEITGNNEQFF.

V gene TRBV5-1 combines with J gene TRBJ2-2; no reliable D call. The germline gives CDR1 SGHRS, CDR2 YFSETQ. V lost 1 base and J 1 base, leaving 17 bases between the germline ends. The CDR3 is 18 amino acids. The CDR3 DNA is TGCGCCAGCAGCTTGCTTTTGGCTCTGTTGGAGAACACCGGGGAGCTGTTTTTT. As protein: CASSLLLALLENTGELFF. Combining the CDR3 with reference TRBV5-1 and TRBJ2-2 gives the whole variable domain KAGVTQTPRYLIKTRGQQVTLSCSPISGHRSVSWYQQTPGQGLQFLFEYFSETQRNKGNFPGRFSGRQFSNSRSEMNVSTLELGDSALYLCASSLLLALLENTGELFFGEGSRLTVL.

This chain connects TRBV5-6 to TRBJ2-4, with 7 bases that match TRBD1. The V and J ends lost 4 bases and 0 bases, in that order; junction bases with no gene match: 7. The CDR3 runs 16 residues. CDR1 SGHDT and CDR2 YYEEEE come from the germline V gene. The CDR3, as DNA: TGTGCCAGCAGCGTGGGACAGCCTCTAGCCAAAAACATTCAGTACTTC. Protein sequence: CASSVGQPLAKNIQYF.

The V call is TRBV10-2, the J call TRBJ2-1, with D possibly being TRBD1 or TRBD2 (5 bases each). V lost 3 bases to trimming and J lost 4 bases, with 7 bases between them. Looked up from germline, CDR1 is WSHSY and CDR2 is SAAADI. There are 13 residues in the CDR3. CDR3 coding DNA: TGCGCCAGCAGTGATTGGGGGTACAATGAGCAGTTCTTC. Amino acid sequence: CASSDWGYNEQFF.

The chain uses TRBV30 and TRBJ1-5; 8 positions agree with TRBD1. This CDR3 is 15 amino acids long. Germline loops: CDR1 GTSNPN, CDR2 SVGIG (reference sequence). The V segment lost 1 base and the J segment 2 bases; nucleotides outside the gene matches: 4. CDR3 nucleotides: TGTGCCTGGAGTGGGCCGGGACAGGGCAATCAGCCCCAGCATTTT. Protein: CAWSGPGQGNQPQHF.

The chain employs TRBV7-3 and TRBJ2-1, with D possibly TRBD2 on 6 matching bases. Germline CDR1 reads SGHTA; CDR2 reads FQGTGA. V shed 3 bases and J shed 2 bases, with 11 bases lying between them. The CDR3 contains 15 residues. CDR3 sequence reads: CASSFSGVAYNEQFF. The CDR3 nucleotides read TGTGCCAGCAGCTTCTCGGGGGTGGCCTACAATGAGCAGTTCTTC.

This chain connects TRBV30 to TRBJ1-1; TRBD1 agrees at 10 bases. The trim removed 8 bases at V and 2 bases at J, leaving 5 bases unmatched. The CDR3 consists of 13 residues. Germline V lookup: CDR1 GTSNPN, CDR2 SVGIG (reference sequence). The CDR3 spells CARRDRGNTEAFF. The CDR3 nucleotides are TGTGCCCGCCGGGACAGGGGAAACACTGAAGCTTTCTTT.

This clone was seen a handful of times. The chain links TRBV6-1 to TRBJ2-7; TRBD1 agrees at 9 bases. Trimming at V came to 4 bases and at J to 2 bases, leaving 3 bases not matched to a gene. Germline V gene data show CDR1 as MNHNS and CDR2 as SASEGT. This CDR3 is 14 amino acids long. The chain's CDR3 is CASSVGQGPYEQYF. CDR3 sequence (DNA): TGTGCCAGCAGTGTGGGACAGGGACCCTACGAGCAGTACTTC.

The chain links TRBV5-4 to TRBJ1-2; no firm D call. The ends were cut back, 0 bases at V and 12 bases at J, with 12 bases in the middle. Germline V gene lookup returns CDR1 SGHNT and CDR2 YYREEE (reference sequence). The length of the CDR3 is 12 residues. The DNA of the CDR3 is TGTGCCAGCAGCTTGGTTGCAGACTCCCACACCTTC. This sequence encodes CASSLVADSHTF.

The chain joins TRBV5-1 to TRBJ2-2, with D tentatively TRBD1 (6 bases). This CDR3 has 17 residues. V was clipped by 2 bases and J by 5 bases, with 19 bases between them. Germline V lookup: CDR1 SGHRS, CDR2 YFSETQ. Written as DNA, the CDR3 is TGCGCCAGCAGCTTTCTGCCCGAGCACAGGGTTACCGGGGAGCTGTTTTTT. Translated: CASSFLPEHRVTGELFF.

The V and J genes are TRBV2 and TRBJ2-6; D is perhaps TRBD2 (6 bases). From germline, CDR1 is SNHLY and CDR2 FYNNEI. V was pared by 6 bases and J by 8 bases, with 11 bases between. The CDR3 runs to 13 residues. The CDR3 nucleotides read TGTGCCAGCAGGGTCGGGACTCCCAACGTCCTGACTTTC. Protein: CASRVGTPNVLTF.

The chain has TRBV9 and TRBJ2-7; D perhaps matches TRBD2 (7 bases). The V gene lost 4 bases and the J gene lost 1 base, with 15 bases spanning the gap. The CDR3 runs to 15 residues. Germline V gene lookup returns CDR1 SGDLS and CDR2 YYNGEE. CDR3 coding DNA: TGTGCCAGCAGCCGGGGGGCTAGCGCATCCTACGAGCAGTACTTC. This gives the protein CASSRGASASYEQYF.

This chain joins TRBV6-1 and TRBJ1-4, with D maybe TRBD1 (6 bases). The ends were cut back, 8 bases at V and 4 bases at J, with 14 bases in the middle. Germline loops: CDR1 MNHNS, CDR2 SASEGT. This CDR3 contains 14 residues. The CDR3 nucleotides read TGTGCCAGCGGGAGGGGGGATGGTAATGAAAAACTGTTTTTT. It yields the protein CASGRGDGNEKLFF.

The chain is built from TRBV7-9 and TRBJ2-6, with TRBD2 matching 8 bases. The CDR3 spans 17 residues. Germline assignment: CDR1 SEHNR and CDR2 FQNEAQ (reference sequence). Losses at the gene ends were 4 bases for V and 0 bases for J; bases not matched to a gene: 5. CDR3 residues: CASSSGLGVSGANVLTF. The DNA of the CDR3 is TGTGCCAGCAGCTCGGGACTAGGGGTCTCTGGGGCCAACGTCCTGACTTTC.

The chain uses TRBV2 and TRBJ2-5; 10 bases map to TRBD2. The CDR3 extends over 15 amino acids. The V gene's germline CDR1 is SNHLY and CDR2 FYNNEI. Trimming cost V 5 bases and J 5 bases; bases outside gene matches: 8. The CDR3 bases are TGTGCCAGCAGTCGGACTAGCGGACCCCCGGAGACCCAGTACTTC. This gives the protein CASSRTSGPPETQYF.

This chain joins TRBV25-1 and TRBJ2-1, with 11 bases identical to TRBD2. This CDR3 is 17 amino acids long. Per the germline V gene, CDR1 is MGHDK and CDR2 is SYGVNS. V lost 5 bases, J lost 0 bases, and 6 bases stayed unmatched. The CDR3 DNA is TGTGCCAGCAGTCCGGGACTAGCGGCCTCCTCCTACAATGAGCAGTTCTTC. Protein product: CASSPGLAASSYNEQFF.

The chain carries TRBV5-1 and TRBJ2-1; maybe TRBD2 (6 bases). Germline V gene sequence: CDR1 SGHRS, CDR2 YFSETQ. Trimming pared 7 bases from V and 1 base from J, leaving 15 bases between. The CDR3 covers 15 residues. The CDR3 nucleotides read TGCGCCAGCGGCATTCTGAGCGGGTCCTACAATGAGCAGTTCTTC. Translating it yields CASGILSGSYNEQFF.